Below are 14 T cell receptor beta chains sequenced from a single sample in a study of cytomegalovirus exposure and HLA in healthy donors (dated by TCRdb to 2016 to 2017). Libraries were prepared through the immunoSEQ multiplex PCR assay. For the multiplex PCR, a mixture combining 60 forward primers for TCR Vbeta segments and 13 reverse primers for TCR Jbeta segments was used. Here the immuneACCESS table is served through TCRdb, limited to in-frame sequences with V and J called. Missing clones are a known gap in these copies; in checked studies unresolved V genes cover under half, and the rest lacks a known reason. Present in this sample are roughly 120,000 clones, roughly 68% of which were seen just once. The ten largest clonotypes hold 3.5% to 5% of the sample. The source material was PBMCs. Every receptor here comes from a woman in her forties or fifties in good health and CMV-seropositive.

For this clone: The identical CDR3 is also encoded by other nucleotide sequences in the sample. CDR3 coding DNA: TGTGCCAGCAGTGTTATAGGGGGCTATGGCTACACCTTC. Protein product: CASSVIGGYGYTF. The chain employs TRBV6-1 and TRBJ1-2; a possible D gene is TRBD1 (6 bases). The CDR3 covers 13 residues. Between the trimmed V and J ends, which lost 4 bases and 4 bases, there was a span of 10 bases. Germline values: CDR1 MNHNS, CDR2 SASEGT.

This sequence joins TRBV10-3 and TRBJ2-2; 7 bases align to TRBD1. CDR1 and CDR2 from the germline V gene are ENHRY and SYGVKD. V dropped 10 bases and J dropped 0; count of bases not matched to a gene: 5. This CDR3 is built from 14 residues. CDR3 sequence reads: CASRQGTNTGELFF. As DNA, the CDR3 is TGTGCCAGTCGACAGGGAACGAACACCGGGGAGCTGTTTTTT.

CDR3 bases: TGTGCCAGCAGCAAAGATGGGACAGGTTCCTCCCATCAGCCCCAGCATTTT. Its protein is CASSKDGTGSSHQPQHF. The V gene is TRBV21-1, the J gene TRBJ1-5; the D call of TRBD1 is as the table states it, not checked on the DNA. TRBV21-1 is termed a pseudogene. The CDR3 loop spans 17 amino acids.

The chain recombines TRBV9 with TRBJ2-2, with 11 bases lining up with TRBD2. The CDR3 is made up of 19 amino acids. Germline CDR1 SGDLS, CDR2 YYNGEE. V shed 0 bases, J shed 3 bases, and the junction held 10 bases outside the gene matches. In DNA, the CDR3 is TGTGCCAGCAGCGTAGATCGGGTTAGCGGGGGGGCGGACACCGGGGAGCTGTTTTTT. It codes for CASSVDRVSGGADTGELFF.

This clone was observed a few times. The J gene is TRBJ1-2, the V gene TRBV19; D might be TRBD1 (5 bases). This CDR3 has 13 amino acids. Germline assignment: CDR1 LNHDA and CDR2 SQIVND (reference sequence). V was clipped by 6 bases and J by 5 bases, with 13 bases between them. The CDR3 here is CASSPSGGYGYTF. The CDR3 DNA follows: TGTGCCAGTAGCCCGAGTGGGGGGTATGGCTACACCTTC.

The chain recombines TRBV10-3 with TRBJ2-5; 10 bases match TRBD2. CDR1 and CDR2 (germline): ENHRY, SYGVKD. Trimming took 8 bases from V and 1 from J; bases not matched to a gene: 7. This CDR3 comprises 15 residues. CDR3 sequence (DNA): TGTGCCATCCAGGGCGCTAGCGGGGGCCAAGAGACCCAGTACTTC. Encoded protein: CAIQGASGGQETQYF.

This sequence joins TRBV11-2 and TRBJ2-1; 8 positions agree with TRBD2. The V gene end was trimmed by 2 bases and the J gene end by 5 bases; junction bases not matched to a gene: 2. Germline V gene data show CDR1 as SGHAT and CDR2 as FQNNGV. The CDR3 runs 14 residues. This CDR3 reads CASSLRRGDNEQFF. The CDR3 bases are TGTGCCAGCAGCTTAAGGCGGGGGGACAATGAGCAGTTCTTC.

This clone appeared a few times. V usage is TRBV5-5 and J usage is TRBJ1-4; D is perhaps TRBD1 (6 bases). V lost 5 bases, J lost 4 bases, and 15 bases lay in between. The CDR3 is 15 residues long. Germline loops: CDR1 SGHKS, CDR2 YYEKEE (reference sequence). This chain's CDR3 is CASRGGGRFNEKLFF. The CDR3 coding sequence is TGTGCCAGCAGAGGGGGGGGACGGTTTAATGAAAAACTGTTTTTT.

The chain couples TRBV6-6 to TRBJ1-2, with TRBD1 identical over 9 bases. This CDR3 spans 16 amino acids. The ends lost 7 bases at V and 4 bases at J; junction bases unmatched: 13. Germline V gene data show CDR1 as MNHNY and CDR2 as SVGAGI (reference sequence). In DNA, the CDR3 is TGTGCCAGCATCCAACGACCGGGACAGGGAACCTATGGCTACACCTTC. Translation gives CASIQRPGQGTYGYTF.

The chain combines TRBV27 with TRBJ2-1, with 9 bases matching TRBD2. The CDR3 runs to 15 residues. V trimming: 2 bases; J trimming: 2 bases; junction bases outside the gene matches: 1. Germline CDR1 and CDR2: MNHEY and SMNVEV (reference sequence). CDR3 DNA: TGTGCCAGCAGTTTAGCGGGGGGGCCCTACAATGAGCAGTTCTTC. It codes for CASSLAGGPYNEQFF.

J is TRBJ2-5 and V is TRBV11-2, with TRBD1 matching 8 bases. CDR1 SGHAT and CDR2 FQNNGV come from the germline V gene. Trimming removed 5 bases from V and 5 bases from J; junction bases left unmatched: 13. There are 16 residues in the CDR3. Here the CDR3 reads CASSRGAQGAIETQYF. CDR3 sequence (DNA): TGTGCCAGCAGCCGAGGAGCGCAGGGGGCGATTGAGACCCAGTACTTC. Together with reference TRBV11-2 and TRBJ2-5, the CDR3 gives the full variable domain: EAGVAQSPRYKIIEKRQSVAFWCNPISGHATLYWYQQILGQGPKLLIQFQNNGVVDDSQLPKDRFSAERLKGVDSTLKIQPAKLEDSAVYLCASSRGAQGAIETQYFGPGTRLLVL.

The chain joins TRBV27 to TRBJ1-5; TRBD1 might be the D (6 bases). Germline CDR1 is MNHEY and CDR2 is SMNVEV (reference sequence). CDR3 length: 16 residues. The ends were cut back, 3 bases at V and 0 bases at J, with 12 bases in the middle. For the CDR3, the DNA is TGTGCCAGCAGTTTTCGGGCAGGGGCTAGCAATCAGCCCCAGCATTTT. It yields the protein CASSFRAGASNQPQHF.

The CDR3 DNA reads as TGTGCCAGCAATCTTGGGCCCGGGGAGCTGTTTTTT. Amino acids: CASNLGPGELFF. The V gene is TRBV2, the J gene TRBJ2-2; D unclear. The germline V gene encodes CDR1 SNHLY and CDR2 FYNNEI. The ends were cut back, 7 bases at V and 6 bases at J, with 9 bases in the middle. This CDR3 is 12 amino acids long.

This rearrangement joins TRBV5-1 to TRBJ2-5; 10 bases are shared with TRBD1. The CDR3 totals 15 residues. The germline V gene has CDR1 SGHRS and CDR2 YFSETQ. The V and J ends lost 4 bases and 5 bases, in that order; junction bases with no gene match: 8. CDR3 coding DNA: TGCGCCAGCAGCAAAGGACAGGGGGTCGCGGAGACCCAGTACTTC. It is translated as CASSKGQGVAETQYF. Drawing the rest from reference TRBV5-1 and TRBJ2-5, the complete variable domain is KAGVTQTPRYLIKTRGQQVTLSCSPISGHRSVSWYQQTPGQGLQFLFEYFSETQRNKGNFPGRFSGRQFSNSRSEMNVSTLELGDSALYLCASSKGQGVAETQYFGPGTRLLVL.